Listed below are T cell receptor beta chains from one sample, sequenced in a study of blood T cell repertoires in COVID-19. TCRdb's copy holds only in-frame clones and misses some; the assay was immunoSEQ multiplex PCR. The sample yields fewer than 150,000 clones, just under 90% seen once. The sequencing sample was made of peripheral blood. The receptors derive from a woman of 80 years or more with acute or convalescent COVID-19. CDR3s include the opening cysteine and the closing phenylalanine or tryptophan. The order of the fields is CDR3 length, J gene, V gene, CDR3 protein.

16	TRBJ2-7	TRBV28	CASSRPWDSISYEQYF
13	TRBJ1-4	TRBV12-3/TRBV12-4	CASTKGANEKLFF
14	TRBJ1-2	TRBV6-6	CASSFGQGGYGYTF
13	TRBJ2-1	TRBV7-2	CASSSGSYNEQFF
13	TRBJ1-1	TRBV7-9	CASSLSQDTEAFF
16	TRBJ1-2	TRBV2	CASSRTPGQTTYGYTF
14	TRBJ1-5	TRBV5-5	CASSLGHSNQPQHF
14	TRBJ1-5	TRBV24-1	CATSDRQSNQPQHF
15	TRBJ2-3	TRBV5-1	CASSLGGTSTDTQYF
13	TRBJ1-1	TRBV5-1	CASSPRENTEAFF
15	TRBJ2-3	TRBV24-1	CATSDWDRGADTQYF
13	TRBJ1-1	TRBV7-9	CASSPGQNTEAFF
16	TRBJ1-2	TRBV5-1	CASSLGGRGATVGYTF
18	TRBJ1-2	TRBV21-1	CASTKEKGPGQGMDGYTF
11	TRBJ1-4	TRBV3-1/TRBV3-2	CASSRRDRIEF
13	TRBJ1-2	TRBV29-1	CSAGDSRNYGYTF
14	TRBJ1-2	TRBV5-1	CASSLDRGRDGYTF
15	TRBJ1-2	TRBV19	CASSISGQTNYGYTF
15	TRBJ1-2	TRBV6-6	CASTPGAAANYGYTF
14	TRBJ1-2	TRBV6-5	CASSYSEEVNGYTF
15	TRBJ1-2	TRBV11-2	CASSVTGTAPYGYTF
15	TRBJ2-1	TRBV5-1	CASSPRDRPGDEQFF
17	TRBJ1-2	TRBV5-1	CASSLRVSWLLKFGYTF
15	TRBJ1-1	TRBV5-1	CASSAGRGMNTEAFF